The TCR beta chain under discussion was sequenced for a study of CD8+CD57+ T cells in acquired aplastic anemia. In its sample, this clonotype was seen many times. What it recognizes is unknown. Trimming removed 3 bases from V and 8 bases from J; junction bases left unmatched: 3. The germline V gene has CDR1 LNHDA and CDR2 SQIVND (reference sequence). There are 13 residues in the CDR3. For CDR3 and TCR beta VDJ profiling, genomic DNA was the template used. TCRdb re-derived calls from the reads in MiXCR, one entry per CDR3 protein. This table holds about half a million distinct CDR3 sequences, more than 25% found once. By flow cytometry, patients selected for sequencing had shown an expansion of CD8+CD57+ cells. Study-level results: There were some 30 CD8+ CDR3 sequences that occurred in both patients and controls.

The sequenced sample consisted of sorted CD4+, CD8+, or CD8+CD57+ T cells (not recorded which) from PBMCs. The rearrangement uses TRBV19 and TRBJ2-4; 8 nucleotides line up with TRBD1. This TCR was sampled from a human donor with aplastic anemia. CDR3 sequence: CASSINRGDIQYF. CDR3 in DNA: TGTGCCAGTAGTATCAACAGGGGGGACATTCAGTACTTC.